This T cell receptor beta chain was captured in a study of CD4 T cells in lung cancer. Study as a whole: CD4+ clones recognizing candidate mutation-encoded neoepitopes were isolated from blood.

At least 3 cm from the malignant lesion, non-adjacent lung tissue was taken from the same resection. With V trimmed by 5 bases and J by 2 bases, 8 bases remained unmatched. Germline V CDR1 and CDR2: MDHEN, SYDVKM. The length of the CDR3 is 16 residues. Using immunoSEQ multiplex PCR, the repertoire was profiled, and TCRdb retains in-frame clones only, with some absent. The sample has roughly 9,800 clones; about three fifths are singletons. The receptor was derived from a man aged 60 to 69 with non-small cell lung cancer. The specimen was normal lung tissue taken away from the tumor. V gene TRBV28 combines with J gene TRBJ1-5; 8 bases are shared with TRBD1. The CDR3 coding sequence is TGTGCCAGCAGTGACTACAGGGGGAATGGCAATCAGCCCCAGCATTTT. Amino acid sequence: CASSDYRGNGNQPQHF.